Listed below are T cell receptor beta chains from one sample, sequenced in a study of T cell responses to AZD1222 COVID-19 vaccine. The assay was immunoSEQ multiplex PCR, and TCRdb's table has in-frame clones only and misses some. The table has roughly 120,000 clones, approximately 90% seen once; the top ten hold roughly 3.2%. The source material was peripheral blood, sampled on day 0 of AZD1222 vaccination. The receptors come from an adult in good health. The conserved cysteine and the conserved F or W are not part of the CDR3 here. Fields, in order: V gene, D gene, CDR3 length, CDR3 protein. The D gene is left open where the match is weak.

TRBV7-6,NA,14,ASSSYPGGDTGELF
TRBV7-2,NA,10,ASSLGRDTQY
TRBV6-5,NA,11,ASRGPVKAEAF
TRBV2,NA,12,ASKEWDSGNTIY
TRBV21-1,NA,12,ASMYWDTNTEAF
TRBV18,TRBD1,14,ASSPRTGGENTEAF
TRBV11-2,NA,13,ASSLEVQSYNEQF
TRBV3-1/TRBV3-2,NA,11,ASSSAEGAPLH
TRBV9,TRBD2,12,ASSLGESGGEQY
TRBV4-3,NA,12,ASSQGTGQETQY
TRBV7-8,NA,14,ASSPTLLGVGEKLF
TRBV6-1,NA,14,ASSEALQGVNQPQH
TRBV10-3,TRBD2,12,AIRSGASTDTQY
TRBV11-2,NA,10,ASSWQGNGYT
TRBV3-1/TRBV3-2,TRBD1,14,ASSQGAGTGGYEQY
TRBV18,NA,10,ASSPGTEKLF
TRBV4-3,NA,11,ASSQIRQREAF
TRBV14,NA,14,ASSQGRAGLKNEQY
TRBV12-5,NA,12,ASGADSSYNEQF
TRBV6-5,NA,10,ASGELQGEAF
TRBV10-2,TRBD2,13,ASSPIAGGGDEQF
TRBV7-3,TRBD2,15,ASSYSGLAGVDNEQF
TRBV3-1/TRBV3-2,TRBD2,13,ASSQAGGGRDTQY
TRBV15,TRBD1,13,ATSSPDRVLFGYT
TRBV2,NA,11,ASKNEGGETQY
TRBV6-5,NA,13,ATNPGTPTVGELF
TRBV5-1,NA,12,ASSLGQLYNEQF
TRBV7-6,TRBD1,11,ASSKGGGGELF
TRBV28,TRBD1,14,ASSQQDRFGNSPLH
TRBV5-4,NA,12,ASSWGAGTDTQY
TRBV6-5,NA,12,ASPRGGVGNTIY
TRBV28,NA,13,ASSFTGTVVNEQF
TRBV28,NA,12,ASRNTGTNYGYT
TRBV24-1,NA,11,APHGSSYNEQF
TRBV10-1,NA,11,ASSDRVGYGYT
TRBV24-1,NA,12,ATGNPTNGNEQF
TRBV3-1/TRBV3-2,NA,12,ASSQPGMNYGYT
TRBV19,NA,12,ASSLERGYTEAF
TRBV11-2,TRBD1,14,ASSFGQVATNEKLF
TRBV24-1,TRBD1,13,ATAASDRGSDTQY
TRBV19,TRBD1,14,ASSHRQGYAAGELF
TRBV13,NA,14,ASSSLTGGNQETQY
TRBV9,NA,13,ASSANSGSGGGYT
TRBV6-5,TRBD1,12,ASSKTGVQETQY
TRBV9,TRBD1,13,ASSTGTGGPYEQY
TRBV10-1,NA,11,ASSEGGQAEAF
TRBV19,TRBD1,11,ASKDRPDQPQH
TRBV6-1,TRBD2,13,ASSEEGLRTDTQY
TRBV9,NA,11,ASSGGTHTEAF
TRBV9,NA,12,ASSPRDKAYGYT
TRBV6-7,TRBD2,19,ASSYTPDSGVSKLAKNIQY
TRBV25-1,NA,15,ASSEYRPGTRGEKLF
TRBV28,NA,15,ASTTTMGLSSNQPQH
TRBV5-1,TRBD1,14,ASSLWGTGGQETQY
TRBV27,NA,11,ASSRDFRYEQY
TRBV5-1,NA,13,ASSLGSQMGSPLH
TRBV15,NA,13,ATSRTRKIQETQY
TRBV5-1,NA,12,ASSLFRMGTEAF
TRBV18,NA,11,ASSQTDDYGYT
TRBV27,TRBD2,12,ATKIAGVGYEQY